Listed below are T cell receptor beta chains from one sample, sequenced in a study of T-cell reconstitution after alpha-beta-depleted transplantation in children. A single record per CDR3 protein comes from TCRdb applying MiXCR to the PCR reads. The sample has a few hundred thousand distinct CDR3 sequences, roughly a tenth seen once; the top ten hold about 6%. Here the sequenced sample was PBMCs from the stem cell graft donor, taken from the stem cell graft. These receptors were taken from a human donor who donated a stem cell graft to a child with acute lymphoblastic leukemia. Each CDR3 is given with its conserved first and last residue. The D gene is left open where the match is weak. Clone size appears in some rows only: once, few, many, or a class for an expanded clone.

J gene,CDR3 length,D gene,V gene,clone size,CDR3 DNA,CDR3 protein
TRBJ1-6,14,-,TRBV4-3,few,TGCGCCAGCAGCCAAGACAAAGGGGAGTCACCCCTCCACTTT,CASSQDKGESPLHF
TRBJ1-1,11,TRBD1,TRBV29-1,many,TGCAGCGCCCAACGGACAGGGGAAGCTTTCTTT,CSAQRTGEAFF
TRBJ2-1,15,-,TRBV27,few,TGTGCCAGCAGTTTTTCCCTCGGGACCTACAATGAGCAGTTCTTC,CASSFSLGTYNEQFF
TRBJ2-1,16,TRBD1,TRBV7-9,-,TGTGCCAGCAGCTCCCTTGGGACAGAGTCCTACAATGAGCAGTTCTTC,CASSSLGTESYNEQFF
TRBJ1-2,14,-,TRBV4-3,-,TGCGCCAGCAGCCAAGAGGCCAGGGTCTATGGCTACACCTTC,CASSQEARVYGYTF
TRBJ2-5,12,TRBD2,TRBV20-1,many,TGCAGTGCTGCGACTAGCTTAGAGACCCAGTACTTC,CSAATSLETQYF
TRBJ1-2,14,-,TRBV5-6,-,TGTGCCAGCAGCTACTCAGGGTCTAACTATGGCTACACCTTC,CASSYSGSNYGYTF
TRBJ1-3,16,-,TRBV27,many,TGTGCCAGCAGTGGGCTGCCCCCGAGCTCTGGAAACACCATATATTTT,CASSGLPPSSGNTIYF
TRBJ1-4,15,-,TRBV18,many,TGTGCCAGCTCAGCTACGGACAGAAAGAATGAAAAACTGTTTTTT,CASSATDRKNEKLFF
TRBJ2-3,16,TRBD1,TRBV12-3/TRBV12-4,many,TGTGCCAGCAGTTTAGCGGGACAGAGTAGCACAGATACGCAGTATTTT,CASSLAGQSSTDTQYF
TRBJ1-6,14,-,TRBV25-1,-,TGTGCCAGCAGTGAATTAGGAGGAATATCACCCCTCCACTTT,CASSELGGISPLHF
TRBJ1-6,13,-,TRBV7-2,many,TGTGCCAGCAGCTTAGGGTTAAATTCACCCCTCCACTTT,CASSLGLNSPLHF
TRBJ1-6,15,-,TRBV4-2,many,TGTGCCAGCAGCCAAGATCTTCGGGATCATTCACCCCTCCACTTT,CASSQDLRDHSPLHF
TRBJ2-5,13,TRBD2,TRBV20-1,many,TGCAGTGCTCCGGGGGGGCCTCAAGAGACCCAGTACTTC,CSAPGGPQETQYF
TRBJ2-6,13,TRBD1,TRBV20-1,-,TGCAGTGCGCAGGGGGTAGGGGCCAACGTCCTGACTTTC,CSAQGVGANVLTF
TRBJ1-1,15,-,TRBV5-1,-,TGCGCCAGCAGCTTGGCCCAGACAGATTATTCTGAAGCTTTCTTT,CASSLAQTDYSEAFF
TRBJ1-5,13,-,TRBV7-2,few,TGTGCCAGCAGCTTAAACGGTCCCAGCCCCCAGCATTTT,CASSLNGPSPQHF
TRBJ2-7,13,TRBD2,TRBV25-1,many,TGTGCCAGCAGTGAACCGGGGGGATACGAGCAGTACTTC,CASSEPGGYEQYF
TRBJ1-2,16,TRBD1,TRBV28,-,TGTGCCAGCAGTGGGACAGGTGCGCTAGCTAACTATGGCTACACCTTC,CASSGTGALANYGYTF
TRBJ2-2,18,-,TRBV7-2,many,TGTGCCAGCAGCTTATTAGTCGGAACAGGGTCGGACACCGGGGAGCTGTTTTTT,CASSLLVGTGSDTGELFF
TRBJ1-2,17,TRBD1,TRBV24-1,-,TGTGCCACCAGTGAGGGTTTTGGACAGGGAGCTAACTATGGCTACACCTTC,CATSEGFGQGANYGYTF
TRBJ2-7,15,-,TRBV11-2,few,TGTGCCAGCAGCTTAGAGTTGACCGCCGCCTACGAGCAGTACTTC,CASSLELTAAYEQYF
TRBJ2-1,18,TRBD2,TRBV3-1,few,TGTGCCAGCAGCCAATATCTAGCGGGGATGGCTATCTACAATGAGCAGTTCTTC,CASSQYLAGMAIYNEQFF
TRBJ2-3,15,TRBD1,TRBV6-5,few,TGTGCCAGCAGTTACACCGGGACAGGGGGAGATACGCAGTATTTT,CASSYTGTGGDTQYF
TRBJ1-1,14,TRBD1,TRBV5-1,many,TGCGCCAGCAGCTCATATCAGGGGGACACTGAAGCTTTCTTT,CASSSYQGDTEAFF
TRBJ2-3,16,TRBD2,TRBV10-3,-,TGTGCCATCAGGGGGACTAGCGGTAGAAGCACAGATACGCAGTATTTT,CAIRGTSGRSTDTQYF
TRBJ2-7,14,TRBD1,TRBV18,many,TGTGCCAGCTCACCCGGACAGGGTGTCCACGAGCAGTACTTC,CASSPGQGVHEQYF
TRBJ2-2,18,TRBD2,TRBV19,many,TGTGCCAGTAGTACTCCGACTAGCGGGGGTCGTTACACCGGGGAGCTGTTTTTT,CASSTPTSGGRYTGELFF
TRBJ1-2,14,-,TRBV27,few,TGTGCCAGCAGTAAAGACGGAACTAACTATGGCTACACCTTC,CASSKDGTNYGYTF
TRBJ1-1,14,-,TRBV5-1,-,TGCGCCAGCAGCTTGGTAACGTTGAACACTGAAGCTTTCTTT,CASSLVTLNTEAFF
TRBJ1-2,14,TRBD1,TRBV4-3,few,TGCGCCAGCAGAGACGCGGGACAGTTCTATGGCTACACCTTC,CASRDAGQFYGYTF
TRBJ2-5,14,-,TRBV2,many,TGTGCCGCGGAGGGTGAGCATTACCAAGAGACCCAGTACTTC,CAAEGEHYQETQYF
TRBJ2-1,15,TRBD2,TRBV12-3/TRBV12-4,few,TGTGCCAGCAGTCCCCAAGGTGGGGGGGTGACTGAGCAGTTCTTC,CASSPQGGGVTEQFF
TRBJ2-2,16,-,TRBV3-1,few,TGTGCCAGCAGCCAAGATCAGGCTGCAAACACCGGGGAGCTGTTTTTT,CASSQDQAANTGELFF
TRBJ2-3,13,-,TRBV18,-,TGTGCCAGCTCACCTCCGGGTAGCTATACGCAGTATTTT,CASSPPGSYTQYF
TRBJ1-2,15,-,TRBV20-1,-,TGCAGTGCTAGCGGCAAAGTGGGGGGTGAGAATGGCTACACCTTC,CSASGKVGGENGYTF
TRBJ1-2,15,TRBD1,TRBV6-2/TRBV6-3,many,TGTGCCAGCAGTTACGTTGGACAGGGGGACTATGGCTACACCTTC,CASSYVGQGDYGYTF
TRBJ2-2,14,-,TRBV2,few,TGTGCCAGCAGCCAGGGACGGTACACCGGGGAGCTGTTTTTT,CASSQGRYTGELFF
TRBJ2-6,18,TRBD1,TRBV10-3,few,TGTGCCATCAATCACCCCGGGAAGGGGGCGTTTGGGGCCAACGTCCTGACTTTC,CAINHPGKGAFGANVLTF
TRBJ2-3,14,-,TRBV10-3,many,TGTGCCATCAGTGAGTCAGGGGGGGTGGATACGCAGTATTTT,CAISESGGVDTQYF
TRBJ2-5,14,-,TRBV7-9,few,TGTGCCAGCAGCTTAGGATCTGCGCGGGAGACCCAGTACTTC,CASSLGSARETQYF
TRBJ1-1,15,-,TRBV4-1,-,TGCGCCAGCAGCCCCAGTGTTGGCATGAACACTGAAGCTTTCTTT,CASSPSVGMNTEAFF
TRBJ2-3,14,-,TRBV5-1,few,TGCGCCAGCAGCTTGTTGGGGGGTTTGGATACGCAGTATTTT,CASSLLGGLDTQYF